The text below deals with one T cell receptor (beta chain). Sequencing used immunoSEQ multiplex PCR; TCRdb keeps in-frame clones, though not all of them. The sample records 60,000 to 90,000 clones, around two thirds being singletons. This entry comes from a study of blood T cell repertoires in COVID-19. CDR1 and CDR2 from the germline V gene are SGHNT and YYREEE (reference sequence). The CDR3 is made up of 14 amino acids. Trimming stripped 0 bases from V and 5 bases from J, with 11 bases between. This clonotype was obtained from a human donor with acute or convalescent COVID-19. The donor label of this sample is uncertain. The sequenced material came from peripheral blood. This chain joins TRBV5-4 and TRBJ1-1; D is perhaps TRBD1 (5 bases). This CDR3 is CASSLDLGGTEAFF. The CDR3 nucleotides read TGTGCCAGCAGCTTGGATTTGGGGGGTACTGAAGCTTTCTTT.